This is a list of T cell receptor beta chains from one sample in a study of T cell repertoires in cytomegalovirus infection. Their antigens are not known. From the reads, TCRdb called clonotypes with MiXCR, one entry per CDR3 protein. The sample lists 900,000 to 950,000 distinct CDR3 sequences, approximately 32% seen once, with about an eighth in the top ten. The sequenced sample was cultured CD8+ T cells from PBMCs, obtained from culture after CMV antigen stimulation. Source of these receptors: a human donor in good health (CMV status not recorded). Some clones in this sample may be carry-over from other donors' samples. Both conserved end residues are part of each CDR3. D genes are given only for firm matches. Some rows mark clone size as missing; the rest say once, few, many or name a class of expanded clone.

.,13,TRBJ2-5,TRBD2,TRBV27,TGTGCCAGCAGTTTGGGGGGGTCGGGGACCCAGTACTTC,CASSLGGSGTQYF
few,15,TRBJ2-7,TRBD2,TRBV2,TGTGCCAGCAGTATGACTAGCGGGTACTCCTACGAGCAGTACTTC,CASSMTSGYSYEQYF
many,16,TRBJ2-5,.,TRBV12-3/TRBV12-4,TGTGCCAGCAGCCTGAGGGACGGAAAATGGAGAGAGACCCAGTACTTC,CASSLRDGKWRETQYF
few,17,TRBJ2-3,TRBD2,TRBV4-3,TGCGCCAGCAGCCAAGATGAGGCGGGGGGTACGACAGATACGCAGTATTTT,CASSQDEAGGTTDTQYF
.,17,TRBJ1-5,TRBD1,TRBV4-1,TGCGCCAACAGCCAATCCGTCTCGGACAGGTTTAATCAGCCCCAGCATTTT,CANSQSVSDRFNQPQHF
.,15,TRBJ2-2,.,TRBV4-3,TGCGCCAGCAGCCAAGATAGCGTAAACACCGGGGAGCTGTTTTTT,CASSQDSVNTGELFF
many,14,TRBJ1-5,TRBD1,TRBV7-8,TGTGCCAGCAGCTTAACAGGGGGAGATCAGCCCCAGCATTTT,CASSLTGGDQPQHF
.,13,TRBJ2-7,.,TRBV15,TGTGCCACCAGCCAACGCCCCTCCTACGAGCAGTACTTC,CATSQRPSYEQYF
few,16,TRBJ2-5,TRBD2,TRBV7-9,TGTGCCAGCAGCCCCCCCGCGGGAGTAGCGAAAGAGACCCAGTACTTC,CASSPPAGVAKETQYF
.,12,TRBJ1-1,.,TRBV12-3/TRBV12-4,TGTGCCAGCAAGTCCTTGGGGACTGAAGCTTTCTTT,CASKSLGTEAFF
.,13,TRBJ1-1,.,TRBV5-1,TGCGCCAGCCGACAGGAGATGAACACTGAAGCTTTCTTT,CASRQEMNTEAFF
.,16,TRBJ2-5,.,TRBV4-1,TGCGCCAGCAGCCAAGATCATAGGGGGGTGGGAGAGACCCAGTACTTC,CASSQDHRGVGETQYF
.,12,TRBJ1-4,.,TRBV19,TGTGCCACGACCGCCCCTAATGAAAAACTGTTTTTT,CATTAPNEKLFF
.,14,TRBJ2-7,TRBD1,TRBV28,TGTGCCAGCAGTTTCAAGGGACAGGAGATGGAGCAGTACTTC,CASSFKGQEMEQYF
many,17,TRBJ2-2,TRBD2,TRBV7-6,TGTGCCAGCAGCCTCCGGGGGGGCGGCCGTGGCACCGGGGAGCTGTTTTTT,CASSLRGGGRGTGELFF
.,12,TRBJ2-1,.,TRBV2,TGTGCCAGCATTGGGCCCCCCATGGAGCAGTTCTTC,CASIGPPMEQFF
.,13,TRBJ1-1,.,TRBV2,TGTGCCAGCAGTGAGGGGTTTAGGACTGAAGCTTTCTTT,CASSEGFRTEAFF
many,16,TRBJ2-1,TRBD2,TRBV6-5,TGTGCCAGCAGTTACTCGGAAAGCGGGGCCTACAATGAGCAGTTCTTC,CASSYSESGAYNEQFF
.,12,TRBJ2-1,TRBD1,TRBV7-9,TGTGCCAGTCTGACAGGGTACAATGAGCAGTTCTTC,CASLTGYNEQFF
.,16,TRBJ2-1,TRBD2,TRBV27,TGTGCCAGCAGTTTTGAGCGGGGGGGCCTGAACAATGAGCAGTTCTTC,CASSFERGGLNNEQFF
.,14,TRBJ1-2,TRBD1,TRBV2,TGTGCCAGCAGTGGGGGACAGGGAGTTTATGGCTACACCTTC,CASSGGQGVYGYTF
.,14,TRBJ2-1,.,TRBV6-5,TGTGCCAGCAGTTACGGTACACCTCACAATGAGCAGTTCTTC,CASSYGTPHNEQFF
.,15,TRBJ2-3,TRBD1,TRBV4-1,TGCGCCAGCAGCTCTTCGACAGGGATGGTAGATACGCAGTATTTT,CASSSSTGMVDTQYF
many,14,TRBJ2-7,.,TRBV7-2,TGTGCCAGCAGCTTAGGAGGGTTCGGCTACGAGCAGTACTTC,CASSLGGFGYEQYF
.,16,TRBJ1-1,.,TRBV6-2/TRBV6-3,TGTGCCAGCACTTTTCTCGACATGACATTGAACACTGAAGCTTTCTTT,CASTFLDMTLNTEAFF